What follows is one TCR beta chain and its context. Germline V lookup: CDR1 LGHDT, CDR2 YNNKEL (reference sequence). The CDR3 covers 13 residues. The data were obtained in a study of T cells expressing NK-cell markers. From its re-call of the 5' RACE reads, TCRdb lists each CDR3 protein once, without DNA. The sample yields about 460,000 distinct CDR3 sequences, of which the top ten take up approximately 1.4%. This clonotype originated in a woman aged 45-60 years in good health. The specimen sequenced was blood T cells: a sorted CD56 or NKG2C T cell subset, CD4+ or CD8+ T cells, or bulk PBMC T cells (not recorded which). The V gene is TRBV3-1, the J gene TRBJ1-6. CDR3: CASRNSRDSPLHF.